Below, 13 T cell receptor beta chains from the same sample are listed, as sequenced in a study of shared clonotypes between healthy human individuals. This table comes from immunoSEQ multiplex PCR, and its TCRdb copy is limited to in-frame clones, with some not included. The table has 520,000 or so clones, about four fifths seen once; the top ten hold around 13%. Sequencing was done on a sample of PBMCs. Receptors were obtained from a woman aged 40 to 50 in good health. Some clones in this sample may be carry-over from other donors' samples.

This clone was counted a single time. As DNA, the CDR3 is TGTGCCAGCAGTTTATGGTCCCAGGGGAACACCGGGGAGCTGTTTTTT. Its translation: CASSLWSQGNTGELFF. This chain uses TRBV28 with TRBJ2-2, with D perhaps TRBD1 (5 bases). Trimming took 0 bases from V and 1 from J, leaving 9 bases between them. Germline assignment: CDR1 MDHEN and CDR2 SYDVKM. This CDR3 is built from 16 residues. The variable domain in full, with the rest retrieved from reference TRBV28 and TRBJ2-2, is DVKVTQSSRYLVKRTGEKVFLECVQDMDHENMFWYRQDPGLGLRLIYFSYDVKMKEKGDIPEGYSVSREKKERFSLILESASTNQTSMYLCASSLWSQGNTGELFFGEGSRLTVL.

The chain carries TRBV14 and TRBJ2-5, with D perhaps TRBD1 (5 bases). Trimming left V 4 bases short and J 2 bases short, with 8 bases between. This CDR3 spans 13 amino acids. The germline CDR1 and CDR2 sequences are SGHDN and FVKESK. In DNA form, the CDR3 reads TGTGCCAGCAGCCCACAGGTACAAGAGACCCAGTACTTC. Its translation: CASSPQVQETQYF.

This clone occurred a few times. The chain links TRBV5-1 to TRBJ2-2, with D unresolved. Germline assignment: CDR1 SGHRS and CDR2 YFSETQ. This CDR3 has 14 residues. V dropped 2 bases and J dropped 1 base, with 6 bases sitting between them. DNA for the CDR3: TGCGCCAGCAGCTTTTTCCAGAACACCGGGGAGCTGTTTTTT. It translates to CASSFFQNTGELFF.

This chain connects TRBV4-2 to TRBJ2-7, with TRBD2 identical over 7 bases. The CDR3 consists of 16 residues. V dropped 4 bases and J dropped 0; count of bases not matched to a gene: 9. CDR1 and CDR2 (germline): LGHNA, YNFKEQ. This CDR3 is CASSRGWTRGSYEQYF. As DNA, the CDR3 is TGTGCCAGCAGCCGAGGTTGGACTAGGGGCTCCTACGAGCAGTACTTC.

This chain uses TRBV20-1 with TRBJ2-5; 7 bases are shared with TRBD1. The CDR3 consists of 11 residues. Trimming took 6 bases from V and 2 from J; bases not matched to a gene: 0. Germline CDR1 DFQATT, CDR2 SNEGSKA (reference sequence). The CDR3 DNA sequence: TGCAGTGCGGGACAGCAAGAGACCCAGTACTTC. Encoded protein: CSAGQQETQYF.

The rearrangement joins TRBV10-3 to TRBJ2-5; perhaps D is TRBD1 or TRBD2 (6 bases each). The DNA end favors TRBJ2-7, so the J call may be wrong. CDR1 ENHRY and CDR2 SYGVKD come from the germline V gene. The CDR3 has 13 residues. The CDR3 region is CATAGGRDYEQYF. CDR3 sequence (DNA): TGTGCCACCGCCGGGGGCAGGGACTACGAGCAGTACTTC.

The rearrangement links TRBV11-1 to TRBJ2-1; no firm D call. Germline V gene sequence: CDR1 SGHAT, CDR2 FQDESV (reference sequence). V lost 5 bases and J 0 bases, leaving 8 bases between the germline ends. This CDR3 comprises 14 residues. CDR3 coding DNA: TGTGCCAGCAGCCCTTGGAGCTCCTACAATGAGCAGTTCTTC. Translation gives CASSPWSSYNEQFF.

The chain is built from TRBV7-9 and TRBJ1-3; D unresolved. Germline V gives CDR1 SEHNR, CDR2 FQNEAQ (reference sequence). The CDR3 runs 16 residues. V lost 5 bases and J 0 bases, leaving 14 bases between the germline ends. This chain's CDR3 is CASSPIGSFSGNTIYF. The CDR3 DNA follows: TGTGCCAGCAGCCCCATTGGATCTTTCTCTGGAAACACCATATATTTT.

The chain employs TRBV7-7 and TRBJ2-5; D unresolved. This CDR3 is 10 amino acids long. Per the germline V gene, CDR1 is SSHAT and CDR2 is FNYEAQ (reference sequence). CDR3 loop: CAVGQETQYF. CDR3 DNA sequence: TGTGCGGTGGGCCAAGAGACCCAGTACTTC. Drawing the rest from reference TRBV7-7 and TRBJ2-5, the complete variable domain is GAGVSQSPRYKVTKRGQDVTLRCDPISSHATLYWYQQALGQGPEFLTYFNYEAQPDKSGLPSDRFSAERPEGSISTLTIQRTEQRDSAMYRCAVGQETQYFGPGTRLLVL.

A word on this clone: At one end, the junction sequence differs from germline, possibly due to a read error. This chain's CDR3 is CASSLASVSSYGQYF. The CDR3 nucleotides are TGCGCCAGCAGCTTGGCGTCGGTAAGCTCCTACGGGCAGTACTTC. The chain joins TRBV5-1 to TRBJ2-7; D unclear. Germline assignment: CDR1 SGHRS and CDR2 YFSETQ. The CDR3 loop spans 15 amino acids.

The V gene is TRBV10-1, the J gene TRBJ2-3, with TRBD2 identical over 10 bases. The germline V gene encodes CDR1 WNHNN and CDR2 SYGVQD (reference sequence). The ends lost 3 bases at V and 1 base at J; junction bases unmatched: 13. This CDR3 comprises 19 residues. CDR3 bases: TGCGCCAGCAGTGAAGAAATCGGGACTAGCGTCAGGGGCACAGATACGCAGTATTTT. It encodes CASSEEIGTSVRGTDTQYF.

The chain has TRBV2 and TRBJ2-7; no clear D. This CDR3 comprises 12 residues. Germline loops: CDR1 SNHLY, CDR2 FYNNEI. Trimming removed 6 bases at V and 1 base at J, with 7 bases between. Written as DNA, the CDR3 is TGTGCCAGCAGGGACCATTCCTACGAGCAGTACTTC. Encoded protein: CASRDHSYEQYF.

This clone was recorded a few times. V and J are TRBV12-5 and TRBJ1-1; the match to TRBD1 covers 10 bases. V was clipped by 1 base and J by 1 base; unmatched bases: 0. The CDR3 is 15 residues long. From germline, CDR1 is LGHNT and CDR2 FRNRAP. DNA for the CDR3: TGTGCTAGTGGTTTGGGGACAGGGGGGAACACTGAAGCTTTCTTT. It specifies CASGLGTGGNTEAFF.